This entry lists 23 T cell receptor beta chains sequenced from one sample in a study of T cell responses to AZD1222 COVID-19 vaccine. Profiling relied on immunoSEQ multiplex PCR, and the TCRdb table lists in-frame clones only, not all of them. The sample holds about 130,000 clones, roughly 85% seen once. The sample consisted of peripheral blood, taken 28 days after the second dose of the MenACWY control vaccine. The source of these receptors is an adult who received the MenACWY meningococcal vaccine as a control.

This chain joins TRBV10-3 and TRBJ2-3; D tentatively reads TRBD1 or TRBD2 (6 bases each). The CDR3 is 14 amino acids. CDR1 ENHRY and CDR2 SYGVKD come from the germline V gene. V was trimmed by 0 bases and J by 4 bases, leaving 8 bases between them. The CDR3: CAISESGGSDTQYF. The CDR3 bases are TGTGCCATCAGTGAGTCGGGGGGCTCAGATACGCAGTATTTT.

The rearrangement links TRBV18 to TRBJ2-7; D is possibly TRBD1 (6 bases). Trimming removed 2 bases from V and 2 bases from J, with 10 bases in between. The V gene's germline CDR1 is KGHSH and CDR2 LQKENI. The CDR3 loop spans 14 amino acids. CDR3 amino acids: CASSPRTEAYEQYF. The CDR3 bases are TGTGCCAGCTCACCAAGGACAGAAGCCTACGAGCAGTACTTC.

The V and J genes are TRBV24-1 and TRBJ2-1; 9 nucleotides agree with TRBD1. The junction had 4 bases not matched to a gene; V was cut back by 7 bases and J by 4 bases. This CDR3 has 14 amino acids. Germline CDR1 is KGHDR and CDR2 is SFDVKD. In nucleotides, the CDR3 is TGTGCCACCAGGGAGACAGGGGGGTACAATGAGCAGTTCTTC. It codes for CATRETGGYNEQFF.

This rearrangement joins TRBV18 to TRBJ2-2; 8 bases are shared with TRBD1. The CDR3 sequence is 16 residues long. Germline V gene sequence: CDR1 KGHSH, CDR2 LQKENI. The trim removed 1 base at V and 6 bases at J, leaving 7 bases unmatched. The CDR3 is CASSPRQGSMAGELFF. CDR3 DNA sequence: TGTGCCAGCTCACCACGACAGGGGAGTATGGCCGGGGAGCTGTTTTTT.

V gene TRBV7-2 combines with J gene TRBJ2-2, with D possibly TRBD2 on 6 matching bases. V shed 10 bases and J shed 0 bases, with 15 bases lying between them. The CDR3 loop spans 15 amino acids. Germline V gives CDR1 SGHTA, CDR2 FQGNSA. As DNA, the CDR3 is TGTGCCACCCTCCGGCCGGGGGCGAACACCGGGGAGCTGTTTTTT. Protein product: CATLRPGANTGELFF.

The V and J genes are TRBV11-2 and TRBJ2-1, with D perhaps being TRBD1 or TRBD2 (5 bases each). The germline V and J ends were trimmed by 3 bases and 9 bases, with 12 bases remaining between them. CDR1 SGHAT and CDR2 FQNNGV come from the germline V gene. This CDR3 is built from 13 residues. CDR3 in amino acids: CASSLVRGGEQFF. The DNA for the CDR3 is TGTGCCAGCAGCTTGGTACGGGGCGGTGAGCAGTTCTTC. The complete variable domain, with remaining parts taken from reference TRBV11-2 and TRBJ2-1, reads EAGVAQSPRYKIIEKRQSVAFWCNPISGHATLYWYQQILGQGPKLLIQFQNNGVVDDSQLPKDRFSAERLKGVDSTLKIQPAKLEDSAVYLCASSLVRGGEQFFGPGTRLTVL.

The V call is TRBV3-1 (or the pseudogene TRBV3-2), the J call TRBJ2-7; 10 positions agree with TRBD1. The CDR3 extends over 13 amino acids. V shed 5 bases and J 4 bases; nucleotides not matched to a gene: 2. Looked up from germline, CDR1 is LGHDT and CDR2 is YNNKEL (reference sequence). Written as DNA, the CDR3 is TGTGCCAGCAGCGTGGGACAGGGGTACGAGCAGTACGTC. Residues: CASSVGQGYEQYV.

In DNA form, the CDR3 reads TGCGCCAGCAGCTTGGAGGGGGGGCCAGCCTACGAGCAGTACTTC. Amino acids: CASSLEGGPAYEQYF. This chain uses TRBV5-1 with TRBJ2-7; D possibly corresponds to TRBD2 (7 bases). The CDR3 consists of 15 residues. CDR1 and CDR2 from the germline V gene are SGHRS and YFSETQ. V was cut by 0 bases and J by 2 bases, with 12 bases left in between.

This clone has more than one count but fewer than ten. The chain is built from TRBV9 and TRBJ1-5; the D is unclear. Germline lookup yields CDR1 SGDLS and CDR2 YYNGEE. V lost 0 bases to trimming and J lost 7 bases, with 11 bases between them. There are 14 residues in the CDR3. CDR3 residues: CASSVDPSQQPQHF. In DNA form, the CDR3 reads TGTGCCAGCAGCGTAGATCCTTCTCAACAGCCCCAGCATTTT.

V and J are TRBV5-6 and TRBJ2-3, with 8 bases lining up with TRBD2. V lost 4 bases, J lost 0 bases, and 4 bases stayed unmatched. From germline, CDR1 is SGHDT and CDR2 YYEEEE. This CDR3 is 15 amino acids long. The CDR3 reads CASSAPSGSTDTQYF. The CDR3 DNA is TGTGCCAGCAGCGCCCCTAGCGGGAGCACAGATACGCAGTATTTT.

A single count supports this clone. The genes are TRBV3-1 (or the pseudogene TRBV3-2) and TRBJ1-3, with D possibly being TRBD1 (6 bases). This CDR3 comprises 15 residues. Between the trimmed V and J ends, which lost 2 bases and 0 bases, there was a span of 8 bases. The germline V gene encodes CDR1 LGHDT and CDR2 YNNKEL (reference sequence). The CDR3 spells CASSQRGGSGNTIYF. DNA for the CDR3: TGTGCCAGCAGCCAAAGGGGGGGCTCTGGAAACACCATATATTTT.

The rearrangement links TRBV10-1 to TRBJ1-5, with 7 bases fitting TRBD1. Trimming at V came to 4 bases and at J to 1 base, leaving 7 bases not matched to a gene. The germline V gene encodes CDR1 WNHNN and CDR2 SYGVQD (reference sequence). This CDR3 has 16 amino acids. The CDR3 region is CASSGDREGSNQPQHF. CDR3 bases: TGCGCCAGCAGTGGTGACAGGGAAGGGAGCAATCAGCCCCAGCATTTT.

The chain uses TRBV28 and TRBJ1-2; unclear D gene. CDR1 and CDR2 from the germline V gene are MDHEN and SYDVKM. CDR3 length: 12 residues. The V and J ends lost 8 bases and 4 bases respectively, with 11 bases between them. The CDR3 DNA is TGTGCCAGCTTACGCCGGCCCTATGGCTACACCTTC. Translated, it gives CASLRRPYGYTF.

The chain recombines TRBV5-6 with TRBJ1-3; a possible D gene is TRBD1 (5 bases). V was cut by 0 bases and J by 0 bases, with 10 bases left in between. The CDR3 contains 16 residues. Germline lookup yields CDR1 SGHDT and CDR2 YYEEEE. The CDR3 is CASSLGQTPSGNTIYF. In DNA form, the CDR3 reads TGTGCCAGCAGCTTGGGACAGACCCCCTCTGGAAACACCATATATTTT.

CDR3 loop: CASSKAPDRETQPQHF. The CDR3 DNA follows: TGTGCCAGCAGCAAAGCCCCGGACAGGGAGACTCAGCCCCAGCATTTT. The chain couples TRBV21-1 to TRBJ1-5; the table's D call, TRBD1, was not checked against the DNA. TRBV21-1 is marked as a pseudogene. This CDR3 spans 16 amino acids.

J is TRBJ1-2 and V is TRBV30, with 8 bases aligning to TRBD1. V was clipped by 4 bases and J by 3 bases; unmatched bases: 4. Per germline, CDR1 GTSNPN and CDR2 SVGIG (reference sequence). The CDR3 contains 13 residues. The CDR3 sequence is CAWNTGGDYGYTF. CDR3 DNA: TGTGCCTGGAATACAGGGGGAGACTATGGCTACACCTTC.

The rearrangement links TRBV11-3 to TRBJ1-4, with D perhaps TRBD1 (5 bases). Per germline, CDR1 SGHNT and CDR2 YENEEA. V lost 3 bases and J lost 2, with 13 bases in between. The CDR3 has 16 residues. This CDR3 is CASSFGTGATNEKLFF. The CDR3 DNA follows: TGTGCCAGCAGCTTTGGTACAGGTGCCACTAATGAAAAACTGTTTTTT.

This chain uses TRBV5-1 with TRBJ2-2; TRBD1 agrees at 8 bases. Germline-derived CDR1 and CDR2 are SGHRS and YFSETQ. The CDR3 runs to 15 residues. The ends lost 4 bases at V and 2 bases at J; junction bases unmatched: 4. CDR3 bases: TGCGCCAGCAGCGTGGACAGGGCCAACACCGGGGAGCTGTTTTTT. Translating gives CASSVDRANTGELFF.

This clone was observed a single time. This sequence joins TRBV2 and TRBJ2-4, with D hard to call. V was trimmed by 2 bases and J by 6 bases, leaving 8 bases between them. The CDR3 runs to 13 residues. Per germline, CDR1 SNHLY and CDR2 FYNNEI. This CDR3 is CASSETAVNIQYF. CDR3 in DNA: TGTGCCAGCAGTGAAACAGCTGTAAACATTCAGTACTTC.

V gene TRBV7-8 combines with J gene TRBJ2-5; 7 bases agree with TRBD1. V lost 5 bases and J lost 5; bases outside the gene matches: 14. Germline CDR1 is SGHVS and CDR2 is FQNEAQ. The CDR3 is 16 residues long. CDR3 DNA sequence: TGTGCCAGCAGCCCGGACAGGCCGGGTAGGAGTGAGACCCAGTACTTC. This encodes CASSPDRPGRSETQYF.

The chain employs TRBV4-1 and TRBJ2-2; 7 bases line up with TRBD1. Germline V CDR1 and CDR2: MGHRA, YSYEKL. After removal of 0 bases from V and 5 bases from J, the junction contained 9 bases not matched to a gene. CDR3 size: 17 residues. CDR3 nucleotides: TGCGCCAGCAGCCAAGATCCAAGACAGGGTAGGACCGGGGAGCTGTTTTTT. Translated: CASSQDPRQGRTGELFF.

In its sample, this clone was seen once. The chain carries TRBV5-5 and TRBJ2-3; D remains ambiguous. V lost 7 bases and J 3 bases, leaving 12 bases between the germline ends. The CDR3 sequence is 13 residues long. Germline values: CDR1 SGHKS, CDR2 YYEKEE (reference sequence). The CDR3 sequence is CASRRSGTDTQYF. CDR3 in DNA: TGTGCCAGCCGGCGCTCTGGGACAGATACGCAGTATTTT.

This sequence joins TRBV24-1 and TRBJ1-2; a weak D match, TRBD1 (5 bases). CDR1 and CDR2 from the germline V gene are KGHDR and SFDVKD. With 3 bases removed from V and 7 bases from J, the gap between germline ends came to 17 bases. CDR3 length: 15 amino acids. The CDR3 loop is CATSDPRFGGPGYTF. CDR3 DNA: TGTGCCACCAGTGATCCTCGATTTGGGGGACCTGGCTACACCTTC.